The 30 T cell receptor beta chains given below trace back to one sample, sequenced in a study of blood T cell repertoires in COVID-19. The table came from immunoSEQ multiplex PCR; TCRdb's copy has only in-frame clones and leaves some out. The data contain approximately 170,000 clones, 65% to 90% of them singletons. Sequenced: peripheral blood. All receptors derive from a man aged 50-59 years with active or convalescent COVID-19.

This chain links TRBV19 with TRBJ2-1; TRBD2 matches 14 bases. The germline V gene has CDR1 LNHDA and CDR2 SQIVND (reference sequence). V lost 0 bases and J lost 12; bases outside the gene matches: 16. The CDR3 covers 19 residues. CDR3 bases: TGTGCCAGTAGTATAGATCGAGCCGGGACTAGCGGGGGCGGCTGGGGGCAGTTCTTC. Translating it yields CASSIDRAGTSGGGWGQFF. Full variable domain (missing parts from reference TRBV19 and TRBJ2-1): DGGITQSPKYLFRKEGQNVTLSCEQNLNHDAMYWYRQDPGQGLRLIYYSQIVNDFQKGDIAEGYSVSREKKESFPLTVTSAQKNPTAFYLCASSIDRAGTSGGGWGQFFGPGTRLTVL.

The V gene is TRBV27, the J gene TRBJ1-5; 8 positions agree with TRBD1. J lost 7 bases, V lost 3 bases, and 8 bases had no gene match. Germline V gene lookup returns CDR1 MNHEY and CDR2 SMNVEV (reference sequence). This CDR3 has 15 amino acids. The CDR3 spells CASSLIRGLGQPQHF. CDR3 sequence (DNA): TGTGCCAGCAGTTTGATCAGGGGGCTAGGACAGCCCCAGCATTTT.

The V call is TRBV6-2 or TRBV6-3, the J call TRBJ2-1; maybe TRBD1 (5 bases). This CDR3 is 17 amino acids long. Trimming removed 5 bases from V and 2 bases from J, with 19 bases in between. Germline V gene data show CDR1 as MNHEY and CDR2 as SVGEGT. As DNA, the CDR3 is TGTGCCAGCAGTCCCTATGGGGCGGTTCCCCCCTACAATGAGCAGTTCTTC. Its protein is CASSPYGAVPPYNEQFF.

This clone was picked up a small number of times. The chain is built from TRBV30 and TRBJ1-2, with TRBD1 matching 9 bases. The CDR3 runs to 14 residues. V trimming: 1 base; J trimming: 8 bases; junction bases outside the gene matches: 8. The germline V gene encodes CDR1 GTSNPN and CDR2 SVGIG (reference sequence). This chain's CDR3 is CAWSATTGGGGYTF. As DNA, the CDR3 is TGTGCCTGGAGTGCTACTACAGGGGGCGGCGGCTACACCTTC.

The chain recombines TRBV7-2 with TRBJ2-5; 10 bases agree with TRBD1. The CDR3 spans 16 residues. Germline trimming cut 1 base from V and 7 bases from J; bases unmatched to any gene: 9. Germline V gives CDR1 SGHTA, CDR2 FQGNSA. As DNA, the CDR3 is TGTGCCAGCAGCTTAGTGGGGACAGGGGATTATAGGACCCAGTACTTC. Translated: CASSLVGTGDYRTQYF.

The chain combines TRBV7-2 with TRBJ2-1, with D perhaps TRBD1 (5 bases). Trimming removed 2 bases from V and 11 bases from J, with 16 bases in between. CDR3 length: 14 amino acids. Germline V lookup: CDR1 SGHTA, CDR2 FQGNSA. This CDR3 is CASSLLDTRGKQFF. CDR3 bases: TGTGCCAGCAGCTTACTGGACACTCGTGGGAAGCAGTTCTTC.

The V and J genes are TRBV5-1 and TRBJ2-1; 7 bases line up with TRBD2. CDR3 length equals 13 residues. Trimming removed 8 bases from V and 6 bases from J; junction bases left unmatched: 8. Germline loops: CDR1 SGHRS, CDR2 YFSETQ. The CDR3 DNA reads TGCGCCAGTACTCTTCCGGGGGGCAATGAGCAGTTCTTC. Translated: CASTLPGGNEQFF.

The CDR3 spells CAWSDSDNQPQHF. CDR3 DNA: TGTGCCTGGAGTGACAGTGACAATCAGCCCCAGCATTTT. This rearrangement joins TRBV30 to TRBJ1-5; D is unclear. This CDR3 has 13 residues. Germline assignment: CDR1 GTSNPN and CDR2 SVGIG (reference sequence). V dropped 1 base and J dropped 3 bases, with 7 bases sitting between them. Filled out from reference TRBV30 and TRBJ1-5, the complete variable domain reads SQTIHQWPATLVQPVGSPLSLECTVEGTSNPNLYWYRQAAGRGLQLLFYSVGIGQISSEVPQNLSASRPQDRQFILSSKKLLLSDSGFYLCAWSDSDNQPQHFGDGTRLSIL.

This chain uses TRBV24-1 with TRBJ2-1, with 12 positions matching TRBD1. The CDR3 runs 15 residues. Germline lookup yields CDR1 KGHDR and CDR2 SFDVKD. Trimming took 9 bases from V and 8 from J; bases not matched to a gene: 10. This chain's CDR3 is CATQNQGQGADEQFF. As DNA, the CDR3 is TGTGCCACCCAAAATCAGGGACAGGGGGCCGATGAGCAGTTCTTC.

The chain carries TRBV30 and TRBJ2-5; D remains unclear. The germline V and J ends were trimmed by 1 base and 5 bases, with 14 bases remaining between them. Germline V lookup: CDR1 GTSNPN, CDR2 SVGIG (reference sequence). The CDR3 is 14 residues long. DNA for the CDR3: TGTGCCTGGAGTGCAGGCCCTATAGTGGAGACCCAGTACTTC. Translation: CAWSAGPIVETQYF. The variable domain in full, completed from reference TRBV30 and TRBJ2-5, reads SQTIHQWPATLVQPVGSPLSLECTVEGTSNPNLYWYRQAAGRGLQLLFYSVGIGQISSEVPQNLSASRPQDRQFILSSKKLLLSDSGFYLCAWSAGPIVETQYFGPGTRLLVL.

This rearrangement joins TRBV18 to TRBJ2-1; 11 nucleotides match TRBD2. The CDR3 is made up of 14 amino acids. J gave up 5 bases and V 8 bases, and 5 bases lay outside the gene matches. The V gene's germline CDR1 is KGHSH and CDR2 LQKENI. CDR3 sequence: CASTGTSGDNEQFF. The CDR3 DNA reads as TGTGCCAGCACCGGGACTAGCGGAGACAATGAGCAGTTCTTC.

The chain employs TRBV7-2 and TRBJ1-1; D is unresolved. This CDR3 spans 14 amino acids. The V end was cut by 2 bases, the J end by 4 bases, with 11 bases between. CDR1 SGHTA and CDR2 FQGNSA come from the germline V gene. CDR3 residues: CASSLRSPGTEAFF. CDR3 bases: TGTGCCAGCAGCTTAAGGTCCCCGGGCACTGAAGCTTTCTTT.

The chain employs TRBV4-1 and TRBJ2-5, with 9 bases fitting TRBD1. V was clipped by 4 bases and J by 2 bases; unmatched bases: 8. CDR3 length: 16 amino acids. Germline CDR1 is MGHRA and CDR2 is YSYEKL. CDR3 nucleotides: TGCGCCAGCAGCCCCCGGGACAGGGCCATTCAAGAGACCCAGTACTTC. It is translated as CASSPRDRAIQETQYF.

V and J are TRBV19 and TRBJ1-3, with 7 bases identical to TRBD1. Per germline, CDR1 LNHDA and CDR2 SQIVND (reference sequence). The CDR3 sequence is 15 residues long. The J segment lost 0 bases and the V segment lost 3 bases, leaving 2 bases of the junction unmatched. The CDR3 region is CASSIRQGSGNTIYF. The CDR3, as DNA: TGTGCCAGTAGTATCCGACAGGGCTCTGGAAACACCATATATTTT. The full variable domain, in which reference TRBV19 and TRBJ1-3 provide the parts outside the CDR3, is DGGITQSPKYLFRKEGQNVTLSCEQNLNHDAMYWYRQDPGQGLRLIYYSQIVNDFQKGDIAEGYSVSREKKESFPLTVTSAQKNPTAFYLCASSIRQGSGNTIYFGEGSWLTVV.

This rearrangement joins TRBV11-1 to TRBJ2-7, with no clear D. The ends were cut back, 5 bases at V and 0 bases at J, with 11 bases in the middle. The CDR3 loop spans 14 amino acids. Germline V lookup: CDR1 SGHAT, CDR2 FQDESV (reference sequence). CDR3 region: CASSRSETSYEQYF. In DNA, the CDR3 is TGTGCCAGCAGCAGATCGGAGACCTCCTACGAGCAGTACTTC.

The CDR3 DNA is TGTGCCAGCAGTTTAGCGGGGGGAGGGGTAAGGGCCTATGGCTACACCTTC. Protein sequence: CASSLAGGGVRAYGYTF. The chain employs TRBV27 and TRBJ1-2; D might be TRBD1 (5 bases). The CDR3 extends over 17 amino acids. In germline, CDR1 is MNHEY, CDR2 SMNVEV (reference sequence). V lost 2 bases, J lost 4 bases, and 20 bases lay in between.

The chain uses TRBV7-9 and TRBJ2-2; the match to TRBD1 covers 8 bases. With 7 bases clipped from V and 4 bases from J, the junction kept 11 bases outside the gene matches. This CDR3 is built from 16 residues. CDR1 and CDR2 (germline): SEHNR, FQNEAQ (reference sequence). CDR3 protein: CASTPWGQGATGELFF. CDR3 DNA: TGTGCCAGCACCCCTTGGGGTCAGGGGGCCACCGGGGAGCTGTTTTTT.

The chain combines TRBV27 with TRBJ1-1, with D possibly matching TRBD1 (5 bases). Germline-derived CDR1 and CDR2 are MNHEY and SMNVEV (reference sequence). The CDR3 runs to 13 residues. V was shortened by 3 bases and J by 4 bases, with 9 bases between the two germline ends. The CDR3 DNA is TGTGCCAGCAGTTTCCGGGGGAGCACTGAAGCTTTCTTT. This encodes CASSFRGSTEAFF.

This sequence joins TRBV11-3 and TRBJ2-7; 7 positions match TRBD2. The CDR3 has 17 residues. With 0 bases clipped from V and 4 bases from J, the junction kept 12 bases outside the gene matches. CDR1 and CDR2 (germline): SGHNT, YENEEA. The CDR3: CASSLEAGTIIKYEQYF. CDR3 bases: TGTGCCAGCAGCTTAGAGGCCGGGACTATTATCAAGTACGAGCAGTACTTC.

The V gene is TRBV7-6, the J gene TRBJ2-2; D might be TRBD2 (6 bases). Trimming took off 5 bases at V and 3 bases at J, with 19 bases between the two ends. This CDR3 region has 17 residues. CDR1 SGHVS and CDR2 FNYEAQ come from the germline V gene. The DNA of the CDR3 is TGTGCCAGCAGCAGCCCTGGAGGGCGAGGGTACACCGGGGAGCTGTTTTTT. Its protein is CASSSPGGRGYTGELFF.

This clone appeared a few times. V and J are TRBV5-6 and TRBJ2-1; 11 nucleotides agree with TRBD1. J was trimmed by 11 bases and V by 5 bases; bases with no gene match: 12. Per germline, CDR1 SGHDT and CDR2 YYEEEE. This CDR3 is built from 15 residues. The CDR3 protein is CASSLPGTGGKKQFF. CDR3 in DNA: TGTGCCAGCAGTTTGCCAGGGACAGGGGGAAAGAAGCAGTTCTTC. Drawing the rest from reference TRBV5-6 and TRBJ2-1, the complete variable domain is DAGVTQSPTHLIKTRGQQVTLRCSPKSGHDTVSWYQQALGQGPQFIFQYYEEEERQRGNFPDRFSGHQFPNYSSELNVNALLLGDSALYLCASSLPGTGGKKQFFGPGTRLTVL.

The chain links TRBV7-2 to TRBJ1-4; no clear D. Trimming pared 1 base from V and 1 base from J, leaving 10 bases between. Germline CDR1 and CDR2: SGHTA and FQGNSA. The CDR3 is made up of 16 amino acids. The CDR3 reads CASSLVAGVTNEKLFF. CDR3 DNA: TGTGCCAGCAGCTTAGTGGCCGGGGTAACTAATGAAAAACTGTTTTTT.

This chain joins TRBV6-1 and TRBJ2-2; D remains ambiguous. V was shortened by 3 bases and J by 7 bases, with 9 bases between the two germline ends. Germline V gene sequence: CDR1 MNHNS, CDR2 SASEGT. The CDR3 sequence is 13 residues long. CDR3 coding DNA: TGTGCCAGCAGTGATGTTAGCCACGGGGAGCTGTTTTTT. Translation gives CASSDVSHGELFF.

The V gene is TRBV7-9, the J gene TRBJ1-2, with TRBD1 matching 7 bases. Per the germline V gene, CDR1 is SEHNR and CDR2 is FQNEAQ (reference sequence). This CDR3 has 13 residues. The trim removed 3 bases at V and 3 bases at J, leaving 1 base unmatched. CDR3 loop: CASSLTGHYGYTF. CDR3 DNA: TGTGCCAGCAGCTTGACAGGGCACTATGGCTACACCTTC.

This chain uses TRBV19 with TRBJ2-7, with D possibly matching TRBD1 (6 bases). The V and J ends lost 5 bases and 2 bases respectively, with 13 bases between them. The CDR3 loop spans 14 amino acids. CDR1 is LNHDA, CDR2 SQIVND, per germline (reference sequence). CDR3 sequence reads: CASSFRDTPYEQYF. In nucleotides, the CDR3 is TGTGCCAGTAGTTTCCGGGACACACCCTACGAGCAGTACTTC.

V is TRBV18 and J is TRBJ2-5, with 8 bases fitting TRBD1. The germline CDR1 and CDR2 sequences are KGHSH and LQKENI. The ends lost 1 base at V and 2 bases at J; junction bases unmatched: 3. The CDR3 covers 15 residues. CDR3 DNA: TGTGCCAGCTCACCACGGACAGGGATACAAGAGACCCAGTACTTC. It encodes CASSPRTGIQETQYF.

J is TRBJ2-1 and V is TRBV10-3, with D perhaps matching TRBD1 (5 bases). This CDR3 is built from 16 residues. Trimming removed 3 bases at V and 5 bases at J, with 17 bases between. Germline-derived CDR1 and CDR2 are ENHRY and SYGVKD. The CDR3 here is CAISDVPQDPDNEQFF. CDR3 in DNA: TGTGCCATCAGTGATGTCCCACAGGACCCTGACAATGAGCAGTTCTTC.

J is TRBJ2-3 and V is TRBV5-1; 10 bases map to TRBD2. The CDR3 has 15 amino acids. Germline CDR1 and CDR2: SGHRS and YFSETQ. Trimming cost V 5 bases and J 3 bases; bases outside gene matches: 6. The CDR3, as DNA: TGCGCCAGCAGAAAACTAGCGGGGTATACAGATACGCAGTATTTT. This gives the protein CASRKLAGYTDTQYF. Complete variable domain (other parts from reference TRBV5-1 and TRBJ2-3): KAGVTQTPRYLIKTRGQQVTLSCSPISGHRSVSWYQQTPGQGLQFLFEYFSETQRNKGNFPGRFSGRQFSNSRSEMNVSTLELGDSALYLCASRKLAGYTDTQYFGPGTRLTVL.

In its sample, this clone was seen a few times. The chain employs TRBV7-2 and TRBJ2-2; 7 nucleotides match TRBD2. Germline lookup yields CDR1 SGHTA and CDR2 FQGNSA. V was clipped by 5 bases and J by 4 bases; unmatched bases: 10. This CDR3 spans 16 amino acids. This CDR3 is CASSPRTSVLTGELFF. CDR3 bases: TGTGCCAGCAGCCCTCGGACTAGTGTTCTCACCGGGGAGCTGTTTTTT.

The rearrangement links TRBV10-3 to TRBJ2-1; TRBD1 is a possible D gene (7 bases). Germline CDR1 ENHRY, CDR2 SYGVKD. The V end was cut by 4 bases, the J end by 6 bases, with 22 bases between. There are 17 residues in the CDR3. In nucleotides, the CDR3 is TGTGCCATCAGTGGACAGGGTTTTCCGGGAGAAAGCAATGAGCAGTTCTTC. Residues: CAISGQGFPGESNEQFF.